A single sample is the source of the 32 T cell receptor beta chains below, sequenced in a study of neurological immune-mediated disorders. TCRdb analysed the 5' RACE reads with MiXCR anew, one entry per CDR3 protein. The sample records 30,000 to 40,000 distinct CDR3 sequences, 11% being singletons. The time point is: technical triplicate 1. Sequenced material: PBMCs. Receptors originate from a man in his sixties with HTLV-1-associated myelopathy (HAM/TSP).

This clonotype was picked up many times. This chain links TRBV20-1 with TRBJ2-5; D not certain. Germline CDR1 and CDR2: DFQATT and SNEGSKA (reference sequence). V lost 1 base, J lost 4 bases, and 7 bases lay in between. The CDR3 has 12 residues. CDR3 sequence: CSARGPGETQYF. CDR3 coding DNA: TGCAGTGCTAGAGGACCAGGAGAGACCCAGTACTTC.

Ten or more counts support this clonotype. The chain couples TRBV4-1 to TRBJ2-3, with 9 bases that match TRBD2. Germline V gives CDR1 MGHRA, CDR2 YSYEKL. V lost 4 bases, J lost 0 bases, and 8 bases stayed unmatched. The CDR3 has 17 residues. This CDR3 reads CASSPVRGRGSTDTQYF. DNA of the CDR3: TGCGCCAGCAGCCCAGTCCGCGGGAGGGGGAGCACAGATACGCAGTATTTT.

This clonotype appeared many times. The rearrangement joins TRBV20-1 to TRBJ1-5; tentatively, D is TRBD1 (5 bases). Germline V gives CDR1 DFQATT, CDR2 SNEGSKA (reference sequence). Trimming took off 4 bases at V and 2 bases at J, with 9 bases between the two ends. The CDR3 sequence is 13 residues long. Written as DNA, the CDR3 is TGCAGTGCTAAAGGGGCTGGCAATCAGCCCCAGCATTTT. The encoded protein is CSAKGAGNQPQHF.

The chain carries TRBV20-1 and TRBJ2-7, with TRBD1 matching over 7 bases. Germline V gene sequence: CDR1 DFQATT, CDR2 SNEGSKA (reference sequence). This CDR3 has 13 residues. V dropped 2 bases and J dropped 5; count of bases not matched to a gene: 6. CDR3 nucleotide sequence: TGCAGTGCTAGACCCAGGGGGATAAACGAGCAGTACTTC. Translated, it gives CSARPRGINEQYF.

In its sample, this clonotype was seen many times. This rearrangement joins TRBV6-1 to TRBJ1-1, with D possibly matching TRBD1 (6 bases). CDR1 and CDR2 from the germline V gene are MNHNS and SASEGT. The CDR3 sequence is 15 residues long. V dropped 5 bases and J dropped 4 bases, with 17 bases sitting between them. The CDR3, as DNA: TGTGCCAGCAGTTTAAGGGGGTCATTAAGCACTGAAGCTTTCTTT. The encoded protein is CASSLRGSLSTEAFF.

This clonotype was seen repeatedly, ten times or more. The J gene is TRBJ2-3, the V gene TRBV5-1; the D gene is possibly TRBD2 (5 bases). Deletions cut 7 bases from V and 2 bases from J, with 20 bases between. Germline loops: CDR1 SGHRS, CDR2 YFSETQ. The CDR3 extends over 16 amino acids. This CDR3 reads CASLQYSGGNTDTQYF. CDR3 DNA sequence: TGCGCCAGCCTGCAATACAGCGGAGGTAACACAGATACGCAGTATTTT.

V gene TRBV5-1 combines with J gene TRBJ2-7; D call uncertain. The CDR3 contains 16 residues. Germline V gives CDR1 SGHRS, CDR2 YFSETQ. V lost 0 bases and J lost 1, with 14 bases in between. CDR3 DNA sequence: TGCGCCAGCAGCTTGGGAGGTACGCTCGATTCCTACGAGCAGTACTTC. Translated, it gives CASSLGGTLDSYEQYF.

This clonotype was seen at least ten times. The chain uses TRBV14 and TRBJ2-1, with 9 positions matching TRBD2. J gave up 3 bases and V 4 bases, and 16 bases lay outside the gene matches. This CDR3 has 19 amino acids. CDR1 is SGHDN, CDR2 FVKESK, per germline. Here the CDR3 reads CASSRTSVAGVAFYNEQFF. CDR3 DNA sequence: TGTGCCAGCAGCCGGACGTCAGTAGCGGGAGTAGCTTTCTACAATGAGCAGTTCTTC. Full variable domain (missing parts from reference TRBV14 and TRBJ2-1): EAGVTQFPSHSVIEKGQTVTLRCDPISGHDNLYWYRRVMGKEIKFLLHFVKESKQDESGMPNNRFLAERTGGTYSTLKVQPAELEDSGVYFCASSRTSVAGVAFYNEQFFGPGTRLTVL.

There are many counts of this clonotype. The V gene is TRBV5-1, the J gene TRBJ2-7; the D gene is possibly TRBD1 (5 bases). There are 12 residues in the CDR3. V was pared by 3 bases and J by 3 bases, with 7 bases between. Germline V gene sequence: CDR1 SGHRS, CDR2 YFSETQ. Written as DNA, the CDR3 is TGCGCCAGCAGCTGGCAGGGCTACGAGCAGTACTTC. It specifies CASSWQGYEQYF.

This clonotype was recorded many times. The chain couples TRBV27 to TRBJ2-5; TRBD1 might be the D (5 bases). The V gene's germline CDR1 is MNHEY and CDR2 SMNVEV (reference sequence). V gave up 7 bases and J gave up 7 bases, with 19 bases separating them. The CDR3 runs to 14 residues. The CDR3 sequence is CASTGLQGNRTQYF. The DNA of the CDR3 is TGTGCCAGCACCGGGCTGCAGGGAAATCGGACCCAGTACTTC.

V is TRBV12-3 or TRBV12-4 and J is TRBJ2-1, with a weak D call TRBD2 (6 bases). The CDR3 spans 13 residues. Trimming stripped 6 bases from V and 8 bases from J, with 14 bases between. In nucleotides, the CDR3 is TGTGCCAGCAGCCCCCAGGGAGGCGATGAGCAGTTCTTC. It translates to CASSPQGGDEQFF.

Many counts were recorded for this clonotype. The CDR3 DNA sequence: TGTGCCAGCTCCGGGACTAGCGGGGATACAGATACGCAGTATTTT. Translated: CASSGTSGDTDTQYF. The chain is built from TRBV18 and TRBJ2-3, with 13 bases that match TRBD2. The CDR3 totals 15 residues. Germline trimming cut 6 bases from V and 3 bases from J; bases unmatched to any gene: 3. Germline V gene lookup returns CDR1 KGHSH and CDR2 LQKENI. The full variable domain, its missing parts supplied by reference TRBV18 and TRBJ2-3, is NAGVMQNPRHLVRRRGQEARLRCSPMKGHSHVYWYRQLPEEGLKFMVYLQKENIIDESGMPKERFSAEFPKEGPSILRIQQVVRGDSAAYFCASSGTSGDTDTQYFGPGTRLTVL.

This clonotype turned up a few times. The J gene is TRBJ1-2, the V gene TRBV11-2; tentatively, D is TRBD1 (5 bases). The germline V gene has CDR1 SGHAT and CDR2 FQNNGV. This CDR3 comprises 14 residues. Between the trimmed V and J ends, which lost 3 bases and 5 bases, there was a span of 13 bases. The CDR3 DNA reads TGTGCCAGCAGCTTGGGTTTACAGGTTTATGGCTACACCTTC. This sequence encodes CASSLGLQVYGYTF.

This clonotype occurred many times. CDR3 sequence (DNA): TGTGCCAGCAGTTTGGGGGGTCTGCGTCAGCCCCAGCATTTT. It yields the protein CASSLGGLRQPQHF. This chain connects TRBV27 to TRBJ1-5, with D possibly matching TRBD1 (5 bases). Germline V gene sequence: CDR1 MNHEY, CDR2 SMNVEV (reference sequence). V lost 3 bases and J 6 bases, leaving 12 bases between the germline ends. The CDR3 is 14 amino acids.

This clonotype has at least ten counts. Here the CDR3 reads CSASSQLTGKVGEQYF. The CDR3 DNA sequence: TGCAGTGCTAGTTCCCAGCTGACAGGGAAAGTGGGCGAGCAGTACTTC. V and J are TRBV20-1 and TRBJ2-7, with 7 positions matching TRBD1. Germline V gene sequence: CDR1 DFQATT, CDR2 SNEGSKA (reference sequence). The J segment lost 6 bases and the V segment lost 3 bases, leaving 17 bases of the junction unmatched. The CDR3 consists of 16 residues.

This clonotype was counted ten times or more. The chain employs TRBV5-1 and TRBJ2-1; 8 bases are a match to TRBD2. The germline gives CDR1 SGHRS, CDR2 YFSETQ. The CDR3 is made up of 17 amino acids. The junction had 13 bases not matched to a gene; V was cut back by 6 bases and J by 2 bases. CDR3 coding DNA: TGCGCCAGCACCTGGGGGGTAGCGGGACCCACCTACAATGAGCAGTTCTTC. Its protein is CASTWGVAGPTYNEQFF.

This clonotype was recorded many times. The chain employs TRBV20-1 and TRBJ2-1; 14 bases map to TRBD2. The V and J ends lost 1 base and 10 bases, in that order; junction bases with no gene match: 6. In germline, CDR1 is DFQATT, CDR2 SNEGSKA (reference sequence). The CDR3 is 15 amino acids. CDR3: CSARGGLAGAQEQFF. CDR3 sequence (DNA): TGCAGTGCTAGAGGGGGACTAGCGGGAGCGCAGGAGCAGTTCTTC.

Many counts were recorded for this clonotype. V is TRBV5-6 and J is TRBJ1-2; D ambiguous. The V gene's germline CDR1 is SGHDT and CDR2 YYEEEE. V gave up 0 bases and J gave up 2 bases, with 2 bases separating them. The length of the CDR3 is 12 residues. The CDR3 nucleotides read TGTGCCAGCAGCTTGGACAACTATGGCTACACCTTC. Translating it yields CASSLDNYGYTF.

There are many counts of this clonotype. V usage is TRBV5-1 and J usage is TRBJ2-2, with 9 bases aligning to TRBD2. The CDR3 sequence is 17 residues long. After removal of 4 bases from V and 1 base from J, the junction contained 8 bases not matched to a gene. The germline gives CDR1 SGHRS, CDR2 YFSETQ. The CDR3 bases are TGCGCCAGCAGCCCTGGGGCTAGCGGGATGAACACCGGGGAGCTGTTTTTT. As protein: CASSPGASGMNTGELFF.

This clonotype was observed a handful of times. The chain employs TRBV7-6 and TRBJ2-1; 11 bases line up with TRBD2. Trimming removed 2 bases from V and 2 bases from J; junction bases left unmatched: 2. This CDR3 region has 16 residues. The V gene's germline CDR1 is SGHVS and CDR2 FNYEAQ. The CDR3 reads CASSLSSGRPYNEQFF. DNA for the CDR3: TGTGCCAGCAGCTTATCTAGCGGGAGGCCCTACAATGAGCAGTTCTTC.

This clonotype was recorded many times. J is TRBJ2-3 and V is TRBV29-1; D uncertain. Germline loops: CDR1 SQVTM, CDR2 ANQGSEA. The CDR3 loop spans 14 amino acids. The germline V and J ends were trimmed by 1 base and 0 bases, with 8 bases remaining between them. CDR3 bases: TGCAGCGTTGAAGGCACGGCTAGCACAGATACGCAGTATTTT. Translation gives CSVEGTASTDTQYF.

This clonotype was detected ten times or more. V gene TRBV20-1 combines with J gene TRBJ2-3; no definite D call. Trimming shortened V by 6 bases and J by 2 bases, and 15 bases separated the two germline ends. Per the germline V gene, CDR1 is DFQATT and CDR2 is SNEGSKA (reference sequence). This CDR3 comprises 14 residues. CDR3 sequence reads: CSARPLSTTDTQYF. In nucleotides, the CDR3 is TGCAGTGCGCGACCCCTTTCAACCACAGATACGCAGTATTTT.

This clonotype was counted ten times or more. The V gene is TRBV20-1, the J gene TRBJ2-1; 10 bases are shared with TRBD2. This CDR3 is built from 11 residues. Per the germline V gene, CDR1 is DFQATT and CDR2 is SNEGSKA (reference sequence). V lost 6 bases and J lost 9; bases outside the gene matches: 2. The CDR3 DNA reads as TGCAGTGCCAGGACTAGCGGTGAGCAGTTCTTC. It encodes CSARTSGEQFF.

There are many counts of this clonotype. The chain combines TRBV4-3 with TRBJ2-1; D is unresolved. The CDR3 sequence is 16 residues long. V gave up 0 bases and J gave up 4 bases, with 13 bases separating them. Germline values: CDR1 LGHNA, CDR2 YSLEER. This CDR3 is CASSQDGIGRYNEQFF. The CDR3 bases are TGCGCCAGCAGCCAAGATGGGATCGGGCGGTACAATGAGCAGTTCTTC.

This clonotype has at least ten counts. The rearrangement joins TRBV29-1 to TRBJ2-1; D may be TRBD1 (7 bases). The CDR3 totals 14 residues. Trimming removed 4 bases from V and 7 bases from J, with 17 bases in between. CDR1 and CDR2 (germline): SQVTM, ANQGSEA. CDR3 amino acids: CSVGFTGAGNEQFF. The CDR3 coding sequence is TGCAGCGTTGGGTTTACAGGGGCGGGGAATGAGCAGTTCTTC.

This clonotype appeared many times. The chain links TRBV3-1 to TRBJ1-3; D gene uncertain. CDR1 is LGHDT, CDR2 YNNKEL, per germline (reference sequence). CDR3 length: 15 residues. Trimming stripped 0 bases from V and 9 bases from J, with 15 bases between. CDR3 DNA sequence: TGTGCCAGCAGCCAAGAATCCCCCGGAGGTGGCACCATATATTTT. Its protein is CASSQESPGGGTIYF.

The sample holds many counts of this clonotype. The V gene is TRBV6-5, the J gene TRBJ1-6, with D tentatively TRBD1 (5 bases). Germline assignment: CDR1 MNHEY and CDR2 SVGAGI. The V end lost 0 bases, the J end lost 10 bases, and 16 bases lay between the germline ends. The CDR3 extends over 16 amino acids. Here the CDR3 DNA reads TGTGCCAGCAGTTACTCGAGCGTGGCAGGGAGCTCACCCCTCCACTTT. It encodes CASSYSSVAGSSPLHF.

V gene TRBV6-2 or TRBV6-3 combines with J gene TRBJ2-3; 7 bases line up with TRBD1. Germline CDR1 reads MNHEY; CDR2 reads SVGEGT. V was pared by 2 bases and J by 2 bases, with 4 bases of the junction left unmatched. The CDR3 is 15 amino acids. This CDR3 is CASSYGTDFTDTQYF. CDR3 DNA sequence: TGTGCCAGCAGTTACGGGACAGACTTCACAGATACGCAGTATTTT.

This clonotype was recorded at least ten times. This sequence joins TRBV28 and TRBJ2-3, with unresolved D. Germline CDR1 and CDR2: MDHEN and SYDVKM. The V end lost 6 bases, the J end lost 2 bases, and 12 bases lay between the germline ends. The CDR3 is 14 amino acids. The chain's CDR3 is CASRREQFTDTQYF. CDR3 bases: TGTGCCAGCAGACGAGAACAATTCACAGATACGCAGTATTTT.

In this sample, this clonotype turned up many times. The chain recombines TRBV5-8 with TRBJ2-7; no clear D. Trimming cost V 5 bases and J 2 bases, with 23 bases left between them. Germline assignment: CDR1 SGHTS and CDR2 YDEGEE. This CDR3 has 17 residues. The CDR3 coding sequence is TGTGCCAGCAGTCAATTCACCGCGACTCGAACTCCCTACGAGCAGTACTTC. This gives the protein CASSQFTATRTPYEQYF.

The CDR3 sequence is CAGTPTPSLDTQYF. In nucleotides, the CDR3 is TGTGCCGGCACCCCCACCCCAAGTCTGGATACGCAGTATTTT. The V gene is TRBV3-1, the J gene TRBJ2-3; no clear D. CDR1 and CDR2 (germline): LGHDT, YNNKEL (reference sequence). The CDR3 covers 14 residues. Trimming shortened V by 11 bases and J by 6 bases, and 21 bases separated the two germline ends.

This clonotype showed up just a few times. The V gene is TRBV2, the J gene TRBJ2-7; the match to TRBD2 covers 13 bases. The V gene end was trimmed by 5 bases and the J gene end by 9 bases; junction bases not matched to a gene: 10. Germline CDR1 SNHLY, CDR2 FYNNEI. This CDR3 is built from 15 residues. The CDR3 sequence is CASSIAGLAGVGQYF. The CDR3 region has the DNA TGTGCCAGCAGTATTGCCGGACTAGCGGGAGTTGGGCAGTACTTC.